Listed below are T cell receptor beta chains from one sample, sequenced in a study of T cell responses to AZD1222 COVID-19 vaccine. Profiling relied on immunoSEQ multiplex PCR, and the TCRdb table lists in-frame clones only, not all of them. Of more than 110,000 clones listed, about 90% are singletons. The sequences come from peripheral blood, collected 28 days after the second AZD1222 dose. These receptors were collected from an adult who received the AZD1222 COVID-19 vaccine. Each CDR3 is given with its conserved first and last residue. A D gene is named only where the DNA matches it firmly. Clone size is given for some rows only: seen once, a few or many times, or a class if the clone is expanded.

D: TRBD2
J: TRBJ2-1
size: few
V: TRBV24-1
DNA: TGTGCCACCAGTGAAACTAGCGGTTCCTACAATGAGCAGTTCTTC
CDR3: CATSETSGSYNEQFF

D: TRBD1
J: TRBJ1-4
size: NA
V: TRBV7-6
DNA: TGTGCCAGCAGCTTGGGACAGCTAAATGAAAAACTGTTTTTT
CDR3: CASSLGQLNEKLFF

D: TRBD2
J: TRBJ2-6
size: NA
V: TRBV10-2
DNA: TGCGCCAGCAGTGCGGGAGGGCCTGGGGCCAACGTCCTGACTTTC
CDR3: CASSAGGPGANVLTF

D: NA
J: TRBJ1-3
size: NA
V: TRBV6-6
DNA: TGTGCCAGCAGTTACCGGCTAAGCTCTGGAAACACCATATATTTT
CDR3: CASSYRLSSGNTIYF

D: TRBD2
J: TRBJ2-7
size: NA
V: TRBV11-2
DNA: TGTGCCAGCAGCTTAGATGGAGGACTAGCGGCCTACGAGCAGTACTTC
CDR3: CASSLDGGLAAYEQYF

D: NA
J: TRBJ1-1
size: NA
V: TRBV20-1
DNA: TGCAGTGCTAGTACGGCAACAGGGACTGAAGCTTTCTTT
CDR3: CSASTATGTEAFF

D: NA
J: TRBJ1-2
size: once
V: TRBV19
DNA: TGTGCCAGTAGTATAGCGGGGGGGTTCACCTATGGCTACACCTTC
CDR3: CASSIAGGFTYGYTF

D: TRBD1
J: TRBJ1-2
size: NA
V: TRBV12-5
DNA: TGTGCTAGTGGTTTCAGCCCGGGACCCCGGGACAGTCGCTATGGCTACACCTTC
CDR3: CASGFSPGPRDSRYGYTF

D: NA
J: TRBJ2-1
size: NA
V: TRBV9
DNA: TGTGCCAGCAGCGTAGTGGGGGGAGGCCCCTACAATGAGCAGTTCTTC
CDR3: CASSVVGGGPYNEQFF

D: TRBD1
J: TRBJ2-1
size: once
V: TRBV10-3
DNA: TGTGCCATCAGGACAGGGCAATCCTACAATGAGCAGTTCTTC
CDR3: CAIRTGQSYNEQFF

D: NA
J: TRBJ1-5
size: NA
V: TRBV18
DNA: TGTGCCAGCTCACCGTCCGGGGGGGGCCGGGGCAATCAGCCCCAGCATTTT
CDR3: CASSPSGGGRGNQPQHF

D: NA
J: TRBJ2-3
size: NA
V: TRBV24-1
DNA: TGTGCCACCAGCGTAACGACGGCCGCCACAGATACGCAGTATTTT
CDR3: CATSVTTAATDTQYF

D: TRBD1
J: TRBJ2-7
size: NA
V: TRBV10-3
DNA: TGTGCCATCAGTGATCCAGGCAGGGGGAGCTACGAGCAGTACTTC
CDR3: CAISDPGRGSYEQYF

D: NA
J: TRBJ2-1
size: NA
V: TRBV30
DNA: TGTGCCTGGAGCCCCATGGGGGCCGGGCAGTTCTTC
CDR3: CAWSPMGAGQFF

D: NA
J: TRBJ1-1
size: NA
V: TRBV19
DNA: TGTGCCAGTCGAGGGGGAGGGACACCCGGGAGAGCTTTCTTT
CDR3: CASRGGGTPGRAFF

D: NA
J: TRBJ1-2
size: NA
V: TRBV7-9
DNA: TGTGCCAGCAGCTTAGGGCTGAACTATGGCTACACCTTC
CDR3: CASSLGLNYGYTF

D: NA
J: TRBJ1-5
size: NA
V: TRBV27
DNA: TGTGCCAGCAGTTTCTCAACCGGACAGCGTAGCAATCAGCCCCAGCATTTT
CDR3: CASSFSTGQRSNQPQHF

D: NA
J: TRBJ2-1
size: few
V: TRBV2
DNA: TGTGCCAGCAGTCGGGAGTCACTTGAGCAGTTCTTC
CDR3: CASSRESLEQFF

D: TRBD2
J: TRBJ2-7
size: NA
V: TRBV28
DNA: TGTGCCAGCAGTCCCCCTAGCGGGAGGCACGGCGAGCAGTACTTC
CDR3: CASSPPSGRHGEQYF

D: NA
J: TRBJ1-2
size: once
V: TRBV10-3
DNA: TGTGCCATCAGTGAGTCAGGGCGGCCAACTGGCTATGGCTACACCTTC
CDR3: CAISESGRPTGYGYTF

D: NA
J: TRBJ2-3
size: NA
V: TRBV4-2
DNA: TGTGCCAGCAGCCAAGGGTTGGCGGATACGCAGTATTTT
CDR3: CASSQGLADTQYF

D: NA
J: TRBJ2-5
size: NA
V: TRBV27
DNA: TGTGCCAGCAGTTCCCTCGGACAGGGAGGGGGGCAAGAGACCCAGTACTTC
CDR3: CASSSLGQGGGQETQYF

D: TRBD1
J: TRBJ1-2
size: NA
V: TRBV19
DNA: TGTGCCAGTAGTACCCGGGACAGCTATGGCTACACCTTC
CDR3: CASSTRDSYGYTF

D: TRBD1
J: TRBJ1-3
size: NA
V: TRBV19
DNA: TGTGCCAGTAGTTTGGGACAGTATCAAGGAAACACCATATATTTT
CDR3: CASSLGQYQGNTIYF

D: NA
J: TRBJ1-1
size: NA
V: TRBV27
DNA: TGTGCCAGCAGTTTGGGGCAGGGGTCTGAAGCTTTCTTT
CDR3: CASSLGQGSEAFF

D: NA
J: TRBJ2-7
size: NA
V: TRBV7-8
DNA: TGTGCCAGCAGCTCTAGGGTCTACGAGCAGTACTTC
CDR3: CASSSRVYEQYF

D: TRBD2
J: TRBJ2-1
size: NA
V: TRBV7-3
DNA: TGTGCCAGCAGCCGCGGGAGCGGGAGAACAGGTGAGCAGTTCTTC
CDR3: CASSRGSGRTGEQFF

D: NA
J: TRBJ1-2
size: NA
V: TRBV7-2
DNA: TGTGCCAGCAGCTATTTCGAAGTTTGGGGCTACACCTTC
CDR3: CASSYFEVWGYTF

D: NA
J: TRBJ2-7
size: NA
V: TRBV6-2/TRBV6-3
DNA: TGTGCCAGCAGTTACCCACGGGGCGCCTACGAGCAGTACTTC
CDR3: CASSYPRGAYEQYF

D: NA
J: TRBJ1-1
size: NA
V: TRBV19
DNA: TGTGCCAGTAGTATAGGAGCGGGGGTACCCGTTAACACTGAAGCTTTCTTT
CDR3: CASSIGAGVPVNTEAFF

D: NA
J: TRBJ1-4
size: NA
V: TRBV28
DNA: TGTGCCAGCAGTTTTTGGGCGGTCAATAATGAAAAACTGTTTTTT
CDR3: CASSFWAVNNEKLFF

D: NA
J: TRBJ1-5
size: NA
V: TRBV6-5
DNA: TGTGCCAGCAGCGCGGGACGAGAGCAGCCCCAGCATTTT
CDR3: CASSAGREQPQHF

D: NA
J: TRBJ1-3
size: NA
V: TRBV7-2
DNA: TGTGCCAGCAGCTTAGGCGGGAGACGAGGAAACACCATATATTTT
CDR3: CASSLGGRRGNTIYF

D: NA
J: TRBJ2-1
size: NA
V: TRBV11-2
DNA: TGTGCCAGCAGCTTATTTTACGGCAATGAGCAGTTCTTC
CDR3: CASSLFYGNEQFF

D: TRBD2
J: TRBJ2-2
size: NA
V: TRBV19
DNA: TGTGCCAGTAGTAAACTAGCGGGAGGTGGGACCGGGGAGCTGTTTTTT
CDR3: CASSKLAGGGTGELFF

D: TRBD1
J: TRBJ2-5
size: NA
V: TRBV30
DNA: TGTGCCTGGAGTGGGACAGGGGGCCCAGAGACCCAGTACTTC
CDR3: CAWSGTGGPETQYF

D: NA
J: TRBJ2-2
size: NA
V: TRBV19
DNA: TGTGCCAGTAGTATAGCTAGCACCGGGGAGCTGTTTTTT
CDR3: CASSIASTGELFF

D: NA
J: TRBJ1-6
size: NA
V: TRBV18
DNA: TGTGCCAGCTCACCGTCCTATAATTCACCCCTCCACTTT
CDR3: CASSPSYNSPLHF

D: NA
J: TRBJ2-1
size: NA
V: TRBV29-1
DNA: TGCAGCGTTGATGGGACGGGCAGCTCCTACAATGAGCAGTTCTTC
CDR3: CSVDGTGSSYNEQFF

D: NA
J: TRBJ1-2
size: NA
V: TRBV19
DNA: TGTGCCAGTAGACCTGCAGGGGTGACCTATGGCTACACCTTC
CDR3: CASRPAGVTYGYTF

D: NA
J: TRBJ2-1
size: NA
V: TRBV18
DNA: TGTGCCAGCTCACGCATGGACCAAGGGAATGAGCAGTTCTTC
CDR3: CASSRMDQGNEQFF

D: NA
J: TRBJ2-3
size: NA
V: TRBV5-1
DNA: TGCGCCAGCAGCACAGGAGGACCGGATACGCAGTATTTT
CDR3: CASSTGGPDTQYF

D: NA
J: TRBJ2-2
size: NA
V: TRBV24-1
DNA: TGTGCCACCAGTGATTTGAACACTTACACCGGGGAGCTGTTTTTT
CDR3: CATSDLNTYTGELFF

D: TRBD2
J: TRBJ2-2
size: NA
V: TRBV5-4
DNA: TGTGCCAGCAGCTTTTCGGGTGGTAGCGGGAGTATCGGGGAGCTGTTTTTT
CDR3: CASSFSGGSGSIGELFF

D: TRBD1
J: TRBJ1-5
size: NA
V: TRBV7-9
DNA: TGTGCCAGCAGCCGGACAGGGGGCATCAATCAGCCCCAGCATTTT
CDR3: CASSRTGGINQPQHF

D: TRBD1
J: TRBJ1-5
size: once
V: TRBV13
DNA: TGTGCCAGCAGCTTAGCGGGACAGGGGAATCAGCCCCAGCATTTT
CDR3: CASSLAGQGNQPQHF

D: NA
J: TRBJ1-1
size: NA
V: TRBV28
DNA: TGTGCCAGCAGTCCAGTTACTGAAGCTTTCTTT
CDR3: CASSPVTEAFF

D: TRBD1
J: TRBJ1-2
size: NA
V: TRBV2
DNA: TGTGCCAGCAGTGATTGGGGACAGGGGTTTGGTGGCTACACCTTC
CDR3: CASSDWGQGFGGYTF

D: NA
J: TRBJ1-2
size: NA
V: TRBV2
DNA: TGTGCCAGCAGTGGGGTAGGGACTCTCTATGGCTACACCTTC
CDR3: CASSGVGTLYGYTF

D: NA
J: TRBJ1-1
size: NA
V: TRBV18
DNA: TGTGCCAGCTCACCCGGGACGAGAAGCGCTGAAGCTTTCTTT
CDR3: CASSPGTRSAEAFF

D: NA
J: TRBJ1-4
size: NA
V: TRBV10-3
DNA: TGTGCCATCAGTGGGGCAGCGGGGAATGAAAAACTGTTTTTT
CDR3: CAISGAAGNEKLFF

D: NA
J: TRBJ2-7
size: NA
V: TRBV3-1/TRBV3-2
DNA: TGTGCCGCCACTTTCCAGCCCTATAGGGGAGCCGACTACGAGCAGTACTTC
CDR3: CAATFQPYRGADYEQYF

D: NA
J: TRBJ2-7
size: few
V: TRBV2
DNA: TGTGCCAGCAATGGGGTTGGATCCTACGAGCAGTACTTC
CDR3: CASNGVGSYEQYF

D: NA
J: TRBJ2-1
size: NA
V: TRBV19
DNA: TGTGCCAGTAGTGCCCCGGGACTCATGGTTGGCGAGCAGTTCTTC
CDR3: CASSAPGLMVGEQFF

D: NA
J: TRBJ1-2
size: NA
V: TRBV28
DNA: TGTGCCAGCAACATGGACGGACTAAACTATGGCTACACCTTC
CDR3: CASNMDGLNYGYTF

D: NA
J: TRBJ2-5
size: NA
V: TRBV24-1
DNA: TGTGCCACCAGTGATTCCCGGGAGACCCAGTACTTC
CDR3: CATSDSRETQYF

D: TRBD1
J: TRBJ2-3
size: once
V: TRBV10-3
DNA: TGTGCCATCAGGGGACAGGGAGGATCGGATACGCAGTATTTT
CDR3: CAIRGQGGSDTQYF

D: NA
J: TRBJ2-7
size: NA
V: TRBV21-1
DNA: TGTGCCAGCAGCAAAGGGGAACCGGGACAGGATCCCTACGAGCAGTACTTC
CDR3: CASSKGEPGQDPYEQYF